The clone carrying this T cell receptor (beta chain) was detected only a few times. The antigen is undetermined. Each CDR3 protein gets one entry after TCRdb re-called the 5' RACE reads with MiXCR. Of hundreds of thousands of distinct CDR3 sequences in the sample, roughly 12% are singletons; the top ten hold about 14%. CDR1 is MNHEY, CDR2 SVGEGT, per germline. The V gene lost 2 bases and the J gene lost 3 bases, with 9 bases spanning the gap. The CDR3 covers 14 residues. This entry belongs to a study of T cells after yellow fever vaccination. For the study at large: Preparation of the low-cell-number fractions used SMART-Seq v4 Ultra Low Input. Study results and limitations: It was the secondary response that reached its peak faster, day 5 versus 15, but it was weaker.

The gene calls are TRBV6-2 or TRBV6-3 and TRBJ2-3; tentative D call: TRBD2 (5 bases). Source: PBMCs, taken on the day of the yellow fever booster vaccination. The receptor was isolated from a man aged 30-40 years who received the YFV17D yellow fever vaccine. As DNA, the CDR3 is TGTGCCAGCAGTTACGTCGGGGAGACAGATACGCAGTATTTT. It translates to CASSYVGETDTQYF.